The 32 T cell receptor beta chains in this list originate from one sample, sequenced in a study of CD8+ T cells in alopecia areata. The authors extracted RNA and reverse transcribed it into cDNA as the sequencing template. Sequencing used immunoSEQ multiplex PCR; TCRdb keeps in-frame clones, though not all of them. The data show 90,000 to 130,000 clones, with none appearing a single time. Sample: lesional skin. Source of these receptors: a C3H/HeJ mouse with alopecia areata. Mouse MHC haplotype: H2-k.

This clone was counted between two and nine times. Gene names are mouse gene names. The sequenced fragment ends 4 residues before the CDR3 boundary, so the rest is inferred from the germline J gene. The J gene is TRBJ2-4, the V gene TRBV13-3; a possible D gene is TRBD1 (5 bases). In germline, CDR1 is NNHDY, CDR2 SYVADS. This CDR3 spans 13 amino acids. CDR3 DNA (partial): TGTGCCAGCAGTGAGCGGACAAAAAAC. This gives the protein CASSERTKN. The whole CDR3 reads CASSERTKNTLYF.

This clone was detected only a few times. Germline and genes here are mouse. The CDR3 goes on 4 residues after the read ends, and that part is filled in from the germline J gene. The chain joins TRBV29 to TRBJ1-4, with a tentative D call TRBD1 (6 bases). The CDR3 runs to 14 residues. The germline gives CDR1 MSHET, CDR2 SYDVDS. V lost 5 bases to trimming and J lost 0 bases, with 7 bases between them. The CDR3: CASSGQISNERLFF. CDR3 DNA (partial): TGTGCTAGCAGTGGACAGATTTCCAACGAA. The full variable domain, rest sourced from reference TRBV29 and TRBJ1-4, is DMKVTQMPRYLIKRMGENVLLECGQDMSHETMYWYRQDPGLGLQLIYISYDVDSNSEGDIPKGYRVSRKKREHFSLILDSAKTNQTSVYFCASSGQISNERLFFGHGTKLSVL.

Of note for this clone: Gene names and germline match the mouse. Here the CDR3 reads CASSRDHWGASQNTLYF. The CDR3 bases that were read are TGTGCTAGCAGTAGAGATCACTGGGGGGCTAGTCAAAAC. The V and J genes are TRBV17 and TRBJ2-4; the match to TRBD2 covers 9 bases. Read coverage stops 4 residues before the CDR3 terminus; the germline J gene supplies the remainder. V shed 0 bases, J shed 0 bases, and the junction held 4 bases outside the gene matches. The CDR3 totals 17 residues. The germline V gene has CDR1 MNHDT and CDR2 YYDKIL.

Concerning this clone itself: The listed genes are named as in mouse. The read ends 4 residues early relative to the CDR3; the germline J gene fills the gap. V usage is TRBV13-3 and J usage is TRBJ2-4, with a possible D match to TRBD2 (6 bases). The V and J ends lost 0 bases and 0 bases respectively, with 11 bases between them. This CDR3 spans 16 amino acids. Germline CDR1 reads NNHDY; CDR2 reads SYVADS. The sequenced part of the CDR3 DNA is TGTGCCAGCAGTGATGCATCTGGGGCGAGTCAAAAC. It yields the protein CASSDASGASQN. The entire CDR3 protein is CASSDASGASQNTLYF.

A word on this clone: Gene names are mouse gene names. The read comes to an end 4 residues before the CDR3 does, leaving the germline J gene to fill in the end. The chain has TRBV13-2 and TRBJ2-7; 11 bases align to TRBD2. CDR3 length: 16 amino acids. The germline V gene encodes CDR1 NNHNN and CDR2 SYGAGS (reference sequence). Trimming removed 3 bases from V and 0 bases from J; junction bases left unmatched: 5. The CDR3 DNA, read in part, is TGTGCCAGCGGTGCACTGGGGGGGCCGAGCTCCTAT. Amino acids: CASGALGGPSSY. The CDR3, in full, reads CASGALGGPSSYEQYF.

This clone was seen more than once but under ten times. Gene names and germline match the mouse. With the read ending 4 residues before the CDR3 end, the germline J gene is used to fill in that end. The J gene is TRBJ1-4, the V gene TRBV16, with 10 positions matching TRBD1. The germline V gene has CDR1 SGHSA and CDR2 FRNQAP. V dropped 3 bases and J dropped 5; count of bases not matched to a gene: 3. The CDR3 is 15 amino acids. The CDR3: CASSFPGQGNERLFF. Incomplete CDR3 DNA: TGTGCAAGCAGCTTCCCGGGACAGGGGAACGAA.

In the case of this clone: Gene names are mouse gene names. The CDR3 sequence: CASSAGTGEGAETLYF. The CDR3 DNA, read in part, is TGTGCCAGCAGCGCCGGGACAGGGGAGGGTGCAGAA. V usage is TRBV13-3 and J usage is TRBJ2-3; 10 bases align to TRBD1. The read is 4 residues too short to cover the CDR3 end, so that end is filled in from the germline J gene. CDR1 NNHDY and CDR2 SYVADS come from the germline V gene. The CDR3 loop spans 16 amino acids. V shed 5 bases and J 1 base; nucleotides not matched to a gene: 7.

This clone was observed a few times. Gene names follow the mouse nomenclature. The read terminates 4 residues before the CDR3 end, so the remaining end is supplied by the germline J gene. This chain joins TRBV13-1 and TRBJ2-4; D gene uncertain. The CDR3 loop spans 14 amino acids. Trimming pared 1 base from V and 2 bases from J, leaving 8 bases between. In germline, CDR1 is NSHNY, CDR2 SYGAGN. The CDR3 here is CASSDSTSQNTLYF. The DNA read from the CDR3 is TGTGCCAGCAGTGATTCGACATCTCAAAAC.

This clone has just a few counts. Gene names are mouse gene names. The read falls 4 residues short of the CDR3 end, and the missing part is taken from the germline J gene. The gene calls are TRBV13-3 and TRBJ2-5; 8 bases line up with TRBD2. The CDR3 is made up of 15 amino acids. CDR1 is NNHDY, CDR2 SYVADS, per germline. CDR3 DNA, as far as it was read: TGTGCCAGCAGTGACATTGGCTGGGGGGCGGAC. This gives the protein CASSDIGWGAD. The entire CDR3 sequence reads CASSDIGWGADTQYF.

This clone was detected ten times or more. Gene names and germline match the mouse. Read data end 4 residues before the CDR3 end; the end is taken from the germline J gene. The same CDR3 arises from other DNA sequences in this sample as well. The rearrangement uses TRBV17 and TRBJ2-1; 10 nucleotides align to TRBD2. Germline CDR1 MNHDT, CDR2 YYDKIL. The length of the CDR3 is 14 residues. V shed 3 bases and J 5 bases; nucleotides not matched to a gene: 1. The CDR3 here is CASSSGLGDAEQFF. The CDR3 DNA, read in part, is TGTGCTAGCAGTAGTGGACTGGGGGATGCT.

A remark on this clone: Here the gene names and germline are mouse. The DNA ends 4 residues before the CDR3 does, and the rest of the CDR3 is filled in from the germline J gene. Other nucleotide sequences from this sample produce the same CDR3. V is TRBV13-2 and J is TRBJ2-1, with TRBD2 matching 7 bases. V dropped 0 bases and J dropped 0; count of bases not matched to a gene: 3. The CDR3 covers 16 residues. CDR1 and CDR2 (germline): NNHNN, SYGAGS (reference sequence). CDR3 region: CASGDATGDNYAEQFF. Partial CDR3 DNA: TGTGCCAGCGGTGATGCAACTGGGGATAACTATGCT.

About this clone itself: Any gene name here is a mouse gene name. The read ends 4 residues before the CDR3 terminus; that terminus is restored from the germline J gene. V usage is TRBV19 and J usage is TRBJ2-2, with D perhaps matching TRBD2 (5 bases). V shed 4 bases and J shed 2 bases, with 9 bases lying between them. Germline CDR1 is FNHDT and CDR2 is SITEND (reference sequence). The CDR3 is 14 residues long. CDR3 loop: CASSWVGNTGQLYF. The CDR3 DNA, read in part, is TGTGCCAGCAGTTGGGTGGGGAACACCGGG. Looking up the rest from reference TRBV19 and TRBJ2-2 gives the full variable domain: GGIITQTPKFLIGQEGQKLTLKCQQNFNHDTMYWYRQDSGKGLRLIYYSITENDLQKGDLSEGYDASREKKSSFSLTVTSAQKNEMAVFLCASSWVGNTGQLYFGEGSKLTVL.

This clone has only a few counts. The listed genes are named as in mouse. The read comes to an end 4 residues before the CDR3 does, leaving the germline J gene to fill in the end. The rearrangement links TRBV13-3 to TRBJ2-3, with D possibly matching TRBD1 (6 bases). Deletions cut 0 bases from V and 3 bases from J, with 11 bases between. This CDR3 is 15 amino acids long. The germline V gene encodes CDR1 NNHDY and CDR2 SYVADS. The CDR3 bases that were read are TGTGCCAGCAGTGATGCAGGGGCTGGGGCAGAA. Amino acids: CASSDAGAGAE. The complete CDR3 reads CASSDAGAGAETLYF.

This clone was seen repeatedly, ten times or more. The gene names here belong to mouse. The read ends 4 residues before the CDR3 terminus; that terminus is restored from the germline J gene. The chain couples TRBV13-3 to TRBJ2-5; TRBD2 agrees at 11 bases. This CDR3 is 16 amino acids long. Per germline, CDR1 NNHDY and CDR2 SYVADS. The CDR3 reads CASSPGLGARRDTQYF. The CDR3 DNA, read in part, is TGTGCCAGCAGTCCGGGACTGGGGGCCCGGAGAGAC.

This clone was seen at least ten times. The gene names here belong to mouse. The CDR3 is cut off 4 residues early in the read; its end comes from the germline J gene. This sequence joins TRBV13-1 and TRBJ2-1, with TRBD2 matching 11 bases. Germline V CDR1 and CDR2: NSHNY, SYGAGN. The V segment lost 2 bases and the J segment 2 bases; nucleotides outside the gene matches: 0. CDR3 length equals 15 residues. Partial CDR3 DNA: TGTGCCAGCAGTGAGGGACTGGGGGACTATGCT. Protein sequence: CASSEGLGDYA. The CDR3, in full, reads CASSEGLGDYAEQFF.

Details on this clone: Genes and germline come from the mouse. The observed sequence ends 4 residues before the CDR3 terminus, with the missing tail filled in from the germline J gene. The chain is built from TRBV1 and TRBJ1-1; 7 positions agree with TRBD1. CDR3 length: 15 residues. Germline V CDR1 and CDR2: NSQYPW, LRSPGD (reference sequence). With 0 bases clipped from V and 4 bases from J, the junction kept 5 bases outside the gene matches. The CDR3 sequence: CTCSADSQGITEVFF. The DNA read from the CDR3 is TGCACCTGCAGTGCAGATTCACAGGGGATCACA. Combining the CDR3 with reference TRBV1 and TRBJ1-1 gives the whole variable domain VTLLEQNPRWRLVPRGQAVNLRCILKNSQYPWMSWYQQDLQKQLQWLFTLRSPGDKEVKSLPGADYLATRVTDTELRLQVANMSQGRTLYCTCSADSQGITEVFFGKGTRLTVV.

As regards this clone: The gene names given are mouse names. The read ends 4 residues before the CDR3 terminus; that terminus is restored from the germline J gene. The chain uses TRBV13-3 and TRBJ2-1; 12 bases map to TRBD2. Germline lookup yields CDR1 NNHDY and CDR2 SYVADS. The trim removed 3 bases at V and 3 bases at J, leaving 4 bases unmatched. CDR3 size: 16 residues. CDR3: CASSGDWGVGYAEQFF. CDR3 DNA (partial): TGTGCCAGCAGTGGGGACTGGGGGGTGGGCTATGCT.

A word on this clone: The gene symbols are mouse symbols. This CDR3 is CTCSADSTGDAEQFF. CDR3 bases read: TGCACCTGCAGTGCAGATTCTACAGGGGATGCT. The chain links TRBV1 to TRBJ2-1; TRBD1 matches at 7 bases. Read sequence stops 4 residues before the CDR3 end, and the germline J gene provides the missing end. The V segment lost 0 bases and the J segment 5 bases; nucleotides outside the gene matches: 4. CDR1 is NSQYPW and CDR2 is LRSPGD in the germline V gene (reference sequence). The CDR3 loop spans 15 amino acids.

This clone has just a few counts. Germline and genes: mouse. The read ends 4 residues early relative to the CDR3; the germline J gene fills the gap. The same CDR3 arises from other DNA sequences in this sample as well. The chain uses TRBV1 and TRBJ1-4, with TRBD1 matching over 7 bases. The CDR3 runs 15 residues. V shed 1 base and J 5 bases; nucleotides not matched to a gene: 4. Germline CDR1 is NSQYPW and CDR2 is LRSPGD (reference sequence). CDR3 in amino acids: CTCSAGQGENERLFF. Partial CDR3 DNA: TGCACCTGCAGTGCAGGTCAGGGGGAAAACGAA.

This clone was found a few times. Gene labels here are mouse ones. CDR3 region: CTCSADLSGQGYEQYF. The CDR3 DNA, read in part, is TGCACCTGCAGTGCAGATTTATCGGGACAGGGATAT. The chain couples TRBV1 to TRBJ2-7; 9 nucleotides line up with TRBD1. Sequencing ends 4 residues short of the CDR3 end; the germline J gene provides the rest. CDR1 and CDR2 from the germline V gene are NSQYPW and LRSPGD (reference sequence). The CDR3 runs to 16 residues.

Details on this clone: Germline and genes: mouse. The sequenced fragment ends 4 residues before the CDR3 boundary, so the rest is inferred from the germline J gene. The genes are TRBV13-1 and TRBJ1-4; 8 bases align to TRBD1. The CDR3 is made up of 15 amino acids. Germline V gene data show CDR1 as NSHNY and CDR2 as SYGAGN. The V gene end was trimmed by 2 bases and the J gene end by 4 bases; junction bases not matched to a gene: 4. The DNA read from the CDR3 is TGTGCCAGCAGTGACCGGGACAGGCACAACGAA. Encoded protein: CASSDRDRHNE. The entire CDR3 sequence reads CASSDRDRHNERLFF.

This clone showed up just a few times. At one end the junction does not follow the germline gene, possibly because of a read error. The gene names given are mouse names. The sequenced fragment ends 4 residues before the CDR3 boundary, so the rest is inferred from the germline J gene. The rearrangement uses TRBV13-2 and TRBJ2-5; D is perhaps TRBD2 (6 bases). The CDR3 has 13 residues. Germline V gene lookup returns CDR1 NNHNN and CDR2 SYGAGS (reference sequence). The CDR3 region is CSSGDTGKDTQYF. CDR3 DNA (partial): TGTTCCAGCGGTGATACTGGGAAAGAC.

Concerning this clone itself: The genes are named according to mouse. Read data end 4 residues before the CDR3 end; the end is taken from the germline J gene. V gene TRBV1 combines with J gene TRBJ2-2; TRBD1 aligns across 10 bases. This CDR3 region has 17 residues. The germline CDR1 and CDR2 sequences are NSQYPW and LRSPGD (reference sequence). V shed 1 base and J 1 base; nucleotides not matched to a gene: 3. The sequenced CDR3 bases are TGCACCTGCAGTGCAGGAGGGACAGGGGTAAACACCGGG. Amino acids: CTCSAGGTGVNTG. In full, the CDR3 is CTCSAGGTGVNTGQLYF. The whole variable domain, remainder taken from reference TRBV1 and TRBJ2-2, is VTLLEQNPRWRLVPRGQAVNLRCILKNSQYPWMSWYQQDLQKQLQWLFTLRSPGDKEVKSLPGADYLATRVTDTELRLQVANMSQGRTLYCTCSAGGTGVNTGQLYFGEGSKLTVL.

This clone was recorded a few times. These gene names are mouse names. The read gets to within 4 residues of the CDR3 end, and the germline J gene fills in the rest. V usage is TRBV19 and J usage is TRBJ2-2; 9 bases fit TRBD1. V gave up 6 bases and J gave up 5 bases; unmatched junction bases: 8. This CDR3 has 15 residues. Germline CDR1 is FNHDT and CDR2 is SITEND (reference sequence). The chain's CDR3 is CASTPSGTGTGQLYF. The CDR3 bases that were read are TGTGCCAGCACCCCCTCCGGGACAGGGACCGGG.

The sample holds a few counts of this clone. Here the gene names and germline are mouse. The read is 4 residues too short to cover the CDR3 end, so that end is filled in from the germline J gene. J is TRBJ2-7 and V is TRBV17; 11 bases agree with TRBD2. The CDR3 runs 14 residues. V was pared by 5 bases and J by 2 bases, with 2 bases of the junction left unmatched. Germline loops: CDR1 MNHDT, CDR2 YYDKIL. The CDR3 sequence is CASSPDWGAYEQYF. The sequenced CDR3 bases are TGTGCTAGCAGTCCGGACTGGGGGGCCTAT.

This clone showed up just a few times. These gene names are mouse names. The read ends 4 residues shy of where the CDR3 ends; the end is completed using the germline J gene. J is TRBJ2-5 and V is TRBV19, with 11 bases aligning to TRBD2. The CDR3 runs to 15 residues. Germline V lookup: CDR1 FNHDT, CDR2 SITEND (reference sequence). The CDR3 is CASSTRDWGKDTQYF. The DNA read from the CDR3 is TGTGCCAGCAGTACCCGGGACTGGGGGAAGGAC.

The table lists this clone with a few counts. Germline and genes: mouse. The DNA read from the CDR3 is TGCACCTGCAGTGCGCCCGGGACAGGTCAAAAC. It encodes CTCSAPGTGQN. The full CDR3 protein is CTCSAPGTGQNTLYF. V is TRBV1 and J is TRBJ2-4; 7 nucleotides agree with TRBD1. The read stops 4 residues short of the end of the CDR3; the missing end is completed from the germline J gene. After removal of 3 bases from V and 1 base from J, the junction contained 4 bases not matched to a gene. This CDR3 is 15 amino acids long. Germline lookup yields CDR1 NSQYPW and CDR2 LRSPGD (reference sequence).

This clone was seen many times. Here the gene names and germline are mouse. The sequence runs out 4 residues before the end of the CDR3; the remainder is reconstructed from the germline J gene. The V gene is TRBV1, the J gene TRBJ1-1; TRBD1 might be the D (6 bases). The CDR3 has 12 amino acids. Germline V gene data show CDR1 as NSQYPW and CDR2 as LRSPGD (reference sequence). CDR3 protein: CTCSAAGAEVFF. The CDR3 DNA, read in part, is TGCACCTGCAGTGCAGCAGGGGCA.

This clone turned up a few times. The germline and genes are mouse ones. The sequenced fragment ends 4 residues before the CDR3 boundary, so the rest is inferred from the germline J gene. The gene calls are TRBV13-3 and TRBJ1-4, with D uncertain. The CDR3 totals 17 residues. V lost 1 base and J 0 bases, leaving 13 bases between the germline ends. Germline V gives CDR1 NNHDY, CDR2 SYVADS. Partial CDR3 DNA: TGTGCCAGCAGTGATCCCTGGGAGGGCTTTTCCAACGAA. It is translated as CASSDPWEGFSNE. The complete CDR3 sequence is CASSDPWEGFSNERLFF. Based on the CDR3 plus reference TRBV13-3 and TRBJ1-4, the full variable domain is EAAVTQSPRSKVAVTGGKVTLSCHQTNNHDYMYWYRQDTGHGLRLIHYSYVADSTEKGDIPDGYKASRPSQENFSLILELASLSQTAVYFCASSDPWEGFSNERLFFGHGTKLSVL.

This clone occurred a few times. Mouse germline and gene names are used. Read sequence stops 4 residues before the CDR3 end, and the germline J gene provides the missing end. This chain uses TRBV13-1 with TRBJ2-7, with D perhaps matching TRBD2 (6 bases). V dropped 1 base and J dropped 0 bases, with 11 bases sitting between them. Germline V gives CDR1 NSHNY, CDR2 SYGAGN. The CDR3 sequence is 15 residues long. The chain's CDR3 is CASSDWGTSSYEQYF. CDR3 bases read: TGTGCCAGCAGTGATTGGGGGACGAGCTCCTAT.

This clone showed up many times. Mouse gene names and germline throughout. The CDR3 extends 4 residues past the end of the read, so its final part is completed from the germline J gene. The chain is built from TRBV13-3 and TRBJ2-1; TRBD1 is a possible D gene (6 bases). This CDR3 has 15 residues. The germline gives CDR1 NNHDY, CDR2 SYVADS. The V and J ends lost 2 bases and 2 bases respectively, with 11 bases between them. CDR3 DNA, as far as it was read: TGTGCCAGCAGTGAACCGGGACACTACTATGCT. This gives the protein CASSEPGHYYA. The full-length CDR3 reads as CASSEPGHYYAEQFF.

This clone was detected a few times. These gene names are mouse names. The DNA ends 4 residues before the CDR3 does, and the rest of the CDR3 is filled in from the germline J gene. This chain connects TRBV19 to TRBJ2-5; 11 bases are a match to TRBD2. CDR1 and CDR2 (germline): FNHDT, SITEND (reference sequence). The CDR3 extends over 14 amino acids. Incomplete CDR3 DNA: TGTGCCAGCAGTCGGGACTGGGGGTTGGAC. The encoded protein is CASSRDWGLD. The CDR3 reads in full as CASSRDWGLDTQYF.